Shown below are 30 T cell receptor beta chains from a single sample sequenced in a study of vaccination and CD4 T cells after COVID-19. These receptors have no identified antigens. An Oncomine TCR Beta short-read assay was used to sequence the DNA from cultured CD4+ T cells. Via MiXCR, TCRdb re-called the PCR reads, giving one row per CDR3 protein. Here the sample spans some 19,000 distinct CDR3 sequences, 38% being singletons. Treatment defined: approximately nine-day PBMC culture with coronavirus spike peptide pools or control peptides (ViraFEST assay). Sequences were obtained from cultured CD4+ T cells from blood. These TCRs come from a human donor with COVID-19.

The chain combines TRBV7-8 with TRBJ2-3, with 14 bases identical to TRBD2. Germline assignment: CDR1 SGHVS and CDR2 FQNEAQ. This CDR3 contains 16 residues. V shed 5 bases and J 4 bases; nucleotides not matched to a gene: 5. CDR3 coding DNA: TGTGCCAGCAGCCCAAGACTAGCGGGGGGGCCAGATACGCAGTATTTT. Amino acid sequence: CASSPRLAGGPDTQYF.

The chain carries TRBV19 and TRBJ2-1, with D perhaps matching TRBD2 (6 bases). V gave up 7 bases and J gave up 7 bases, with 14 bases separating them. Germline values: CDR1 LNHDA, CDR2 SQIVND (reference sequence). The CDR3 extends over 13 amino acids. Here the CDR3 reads CASKAQTRNEQFF. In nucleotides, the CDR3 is TGTGCCAGTAAAGCCCAGACTAGGAATGAGCAGTTCTTC.

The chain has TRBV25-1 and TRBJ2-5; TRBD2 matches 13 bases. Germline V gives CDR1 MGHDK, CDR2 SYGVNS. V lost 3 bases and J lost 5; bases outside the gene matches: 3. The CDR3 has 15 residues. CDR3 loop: CASSETSGGLETQYF. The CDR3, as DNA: TGTGCCAGCAGTGAGACTAGCGGGGGGTTGGAGACCCAGTACTTC. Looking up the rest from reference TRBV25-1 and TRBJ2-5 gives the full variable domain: EADIYQTPRYLVIGTGKKITLECSQTMGHDKMYWYQQDPGMELHLIHYSYGVNSTEKGDLSSESTVSRIRTEHFPLTLESARPSHTSQYLCASSETSGGLETQYFGPGTRLLVL.

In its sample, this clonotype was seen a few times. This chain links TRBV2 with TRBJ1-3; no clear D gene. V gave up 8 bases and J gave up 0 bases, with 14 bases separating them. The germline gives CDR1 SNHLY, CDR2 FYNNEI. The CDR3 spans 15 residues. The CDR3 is CASGLGRYSGNTIYF. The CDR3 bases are TGTGCCAGCGGGTTGGGCAGATACTCTGGAAACACCATATATTTT.

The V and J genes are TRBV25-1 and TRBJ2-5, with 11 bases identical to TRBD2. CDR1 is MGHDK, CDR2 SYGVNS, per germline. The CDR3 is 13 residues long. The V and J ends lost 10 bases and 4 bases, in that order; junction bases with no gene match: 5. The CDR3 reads CATLLAGGETQYF. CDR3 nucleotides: TGTGCCACCTTGCTAGCGGGGGGAGAGACCCAGTACTTC.

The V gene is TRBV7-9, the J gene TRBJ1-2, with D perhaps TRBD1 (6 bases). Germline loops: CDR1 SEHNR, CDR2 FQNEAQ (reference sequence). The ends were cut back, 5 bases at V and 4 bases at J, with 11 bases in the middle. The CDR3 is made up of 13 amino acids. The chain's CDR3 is CASSPQTGYGYTF. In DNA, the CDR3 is TGTGCCAGCAGCCCTCAGACAGGCTATGGCTACACCTTC.

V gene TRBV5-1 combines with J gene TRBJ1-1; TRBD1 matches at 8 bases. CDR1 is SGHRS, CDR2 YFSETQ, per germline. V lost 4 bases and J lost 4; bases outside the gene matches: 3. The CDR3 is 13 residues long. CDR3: CASSQGAGTEAFF. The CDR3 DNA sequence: TGCGCCAGCAGCCAGGGGGCGGGCACTGAAGCTTTCTTT.

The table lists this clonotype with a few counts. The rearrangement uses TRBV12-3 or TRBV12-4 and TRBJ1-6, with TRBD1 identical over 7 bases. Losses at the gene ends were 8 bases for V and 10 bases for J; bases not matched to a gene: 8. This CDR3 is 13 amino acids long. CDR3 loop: CASRQGEVSPLHF. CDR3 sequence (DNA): TGTGCCAGCCGACAGGGAGAAGTCTCACCCCTCCACTTT.

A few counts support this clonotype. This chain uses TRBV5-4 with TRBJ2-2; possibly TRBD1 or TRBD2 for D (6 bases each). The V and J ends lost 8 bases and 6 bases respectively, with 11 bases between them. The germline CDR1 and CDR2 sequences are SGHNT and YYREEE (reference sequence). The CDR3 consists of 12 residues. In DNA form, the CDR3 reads TGTGCCAGGTGGGGGGCTTCCGGGGAGCTGTTTTTT. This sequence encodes CARWGASGELFF.

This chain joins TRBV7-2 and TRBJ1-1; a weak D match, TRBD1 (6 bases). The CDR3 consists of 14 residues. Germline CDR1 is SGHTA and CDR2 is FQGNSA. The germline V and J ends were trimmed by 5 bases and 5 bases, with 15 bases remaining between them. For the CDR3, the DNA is TGTGCCAGCAGCCCCCAGGGGAGACGGACTGAAGCTTTCTTT. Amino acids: CASSPQGRRTEAFF.

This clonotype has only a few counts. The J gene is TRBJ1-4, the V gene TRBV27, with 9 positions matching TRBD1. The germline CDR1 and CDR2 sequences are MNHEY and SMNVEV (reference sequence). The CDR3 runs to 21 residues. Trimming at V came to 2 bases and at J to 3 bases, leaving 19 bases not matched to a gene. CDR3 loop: CASSLRSGIGTGWAPNEKLFF. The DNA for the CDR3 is TGTGCCAGCAGTTTAAGGTCTGGAATCGGGACAGGGTGGGCACCTAATGAAAAACTGTTTTTT.

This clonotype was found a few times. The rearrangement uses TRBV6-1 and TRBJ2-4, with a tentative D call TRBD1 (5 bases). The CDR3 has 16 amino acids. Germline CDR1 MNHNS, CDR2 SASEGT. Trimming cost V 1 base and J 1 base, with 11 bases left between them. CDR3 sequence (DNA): TGTGCCAGCAGTGAAGAGGGGATCAGGGCCAAAAACATTCAGTACTTC. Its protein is CASSEEGIRAKNIQYF.

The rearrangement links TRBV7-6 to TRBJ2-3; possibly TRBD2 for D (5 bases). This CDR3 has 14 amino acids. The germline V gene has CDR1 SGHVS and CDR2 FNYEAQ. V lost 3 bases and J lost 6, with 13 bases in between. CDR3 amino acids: CASSFGLPQDTQYF. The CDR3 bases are TGTGCCAGCAGCTTCGGACTCCCCCAGGATACGCAGTATTTT.

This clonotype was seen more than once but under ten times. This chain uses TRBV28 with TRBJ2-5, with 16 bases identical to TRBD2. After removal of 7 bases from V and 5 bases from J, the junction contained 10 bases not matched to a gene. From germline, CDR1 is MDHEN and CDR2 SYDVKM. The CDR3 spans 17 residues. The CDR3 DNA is TGTGCCAGCACCGCCCGCCGGGGACTAGCGGGGGGGGAGACCCAGTACTTC. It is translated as CASTARRGLAGGETQYF. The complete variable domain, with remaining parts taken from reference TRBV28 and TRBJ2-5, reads DVKVTQSSRYLVKRTGEKVFLECVQDMDHENMFWYRQDPGLGLRLIYFSYDVKMKEKGDIPEGYSVSREKKERFSLILESASTNQTSMYLCASTARRGLAGGETQYFGPGTRLLVL.

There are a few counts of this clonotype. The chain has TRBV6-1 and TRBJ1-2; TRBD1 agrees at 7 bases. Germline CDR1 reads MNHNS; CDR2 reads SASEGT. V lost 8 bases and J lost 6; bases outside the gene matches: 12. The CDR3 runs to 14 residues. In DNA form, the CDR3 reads TGTGCCAGCTCCCCGGGTGGGGACAGAAATGGCTACACCTTC. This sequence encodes CASSPGGDRNGYTF.

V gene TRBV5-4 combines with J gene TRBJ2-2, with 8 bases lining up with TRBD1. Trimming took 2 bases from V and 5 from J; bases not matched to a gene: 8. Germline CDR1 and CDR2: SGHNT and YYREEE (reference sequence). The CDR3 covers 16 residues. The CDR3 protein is CASSLPLTGGTGELFF. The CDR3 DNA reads TGTGCCAGCAGCTTACCGTTAACAGGGGGAACCGGGGAGCTGTTTTTT.

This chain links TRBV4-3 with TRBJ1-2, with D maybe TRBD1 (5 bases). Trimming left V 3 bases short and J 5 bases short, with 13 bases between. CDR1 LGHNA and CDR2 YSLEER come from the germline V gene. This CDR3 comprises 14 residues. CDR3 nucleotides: TGCGCCAGCAGCCACCAGACGGGGGATTATGGCTACACCTTC. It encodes CASSHQTGDYGYTF.

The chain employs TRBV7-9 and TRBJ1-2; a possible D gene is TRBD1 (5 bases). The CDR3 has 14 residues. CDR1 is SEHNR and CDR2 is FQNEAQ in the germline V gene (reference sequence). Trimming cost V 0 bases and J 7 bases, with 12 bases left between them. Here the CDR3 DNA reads TGTGCCAGCAGCTTAGCTCGACCAGGGCCTGGCTACACCTTC. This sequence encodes CASSLARPGPGYTF. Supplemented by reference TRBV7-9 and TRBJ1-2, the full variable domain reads DTGVSQNPRHKITKRGQNVTFRCDPISEHNRLYWYRQTLGQGPEFLTYFQNEAQLEKSRLLSDRFSAERPKGSFSTLEIQRTEQGDSAMYLCASSLARPGPGYTFGSGTRLTVV.

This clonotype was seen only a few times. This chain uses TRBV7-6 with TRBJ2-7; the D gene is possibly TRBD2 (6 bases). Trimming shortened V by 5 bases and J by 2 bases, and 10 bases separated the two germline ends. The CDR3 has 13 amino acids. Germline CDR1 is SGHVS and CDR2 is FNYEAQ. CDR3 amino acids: CASSAGLPYEQYF. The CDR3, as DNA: TGTGCCAGCAGCGCGGGACTTCCCTACGAGCAGTACTTC. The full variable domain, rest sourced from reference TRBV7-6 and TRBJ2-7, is GAGVSQSPRYKVTKRGQDVALRCDPISGHVSLYWYRQALGQGPEFLTYFNYEAQQDKSGLPNDRFSAERPEGSISTLTIQRTEQRDSAMYRCASSAGLPYEQYFGPGTRLTVT.

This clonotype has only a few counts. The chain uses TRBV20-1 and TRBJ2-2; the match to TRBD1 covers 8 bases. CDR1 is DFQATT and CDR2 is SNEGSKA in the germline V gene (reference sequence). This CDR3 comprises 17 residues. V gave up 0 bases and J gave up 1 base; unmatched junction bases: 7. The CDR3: CSARDRRTGQNTGELFF. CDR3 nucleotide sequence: TGCAGTGCTAGAGATCGAAGGACAGGGCAGAACACCGGGGAGCTGTTTTTT.

Written as DNA, the CDR3 is TGCAGTGCTATAAGACAGGGAAGCTCACCCCTCCACTTT. Its translation is CSAIRQGSSPLHF. The chain is built from TRBV20-1 and TRBJ1-6; 7 bases fit TRBD1. The CDR3 runs 13 residues. Unmatched junction bases numbered 7, after V lost 4 bases and J lost 10 bases. From germline, CDR1 is DFQATT and CDR2 SNEGSKA (reference sequence).

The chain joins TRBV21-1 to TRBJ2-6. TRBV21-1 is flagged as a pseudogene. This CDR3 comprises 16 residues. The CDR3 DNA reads TGTGCCAGCAGCACAGAGGACCGCACTGGGGCCAACGTCCTGACTTTC. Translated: CASSTEDRTGANVLTF.

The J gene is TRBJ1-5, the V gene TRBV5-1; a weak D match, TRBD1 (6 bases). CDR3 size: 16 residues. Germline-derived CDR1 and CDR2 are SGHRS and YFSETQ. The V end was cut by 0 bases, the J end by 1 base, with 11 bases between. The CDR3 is CASSLEGGRSNQPQHF. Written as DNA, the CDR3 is TGCGCCAGCAGCTTGGAAGGGGGACGGAGCAATCAGCCCCAGCATTTT.

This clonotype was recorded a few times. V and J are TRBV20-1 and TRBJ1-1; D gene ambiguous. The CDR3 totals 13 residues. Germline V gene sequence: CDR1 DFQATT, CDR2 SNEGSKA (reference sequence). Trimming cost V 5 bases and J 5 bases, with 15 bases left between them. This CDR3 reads CSAPSGVVTEAFF. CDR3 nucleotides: TGCAGTGCTCCAAGCGGTGTGGTGACTGAAGCTTTCTTT.

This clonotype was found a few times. The CDR3 DNA reads TGTGCCAGCAGCCCGTGGGGGGGACAGAGAGCCACCAAAAACATTCAGTACTTC. Amino acids: CASSPWGGQRATKNIQYF. The chain employs TRBV7-9 and TRBJ2-4; D is possibly TRBD1 or TRBD2 (7 bases each). The CDR3 is 18 amino acids. CDR1 is SEHNR, CDR2 FQNEAQ, per germline (reference sequence). V lost 5 bases and J 2 bases, leaving 22 bases between the germline ends.

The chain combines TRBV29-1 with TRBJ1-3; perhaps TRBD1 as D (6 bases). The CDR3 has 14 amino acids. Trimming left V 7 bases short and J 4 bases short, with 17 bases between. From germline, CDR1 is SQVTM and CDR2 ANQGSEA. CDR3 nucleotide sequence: TGCAGCGCCCATTTTCAGGGGCTAGGAAACACCATATATTTT. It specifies CSAHFQGLGNTIYF.

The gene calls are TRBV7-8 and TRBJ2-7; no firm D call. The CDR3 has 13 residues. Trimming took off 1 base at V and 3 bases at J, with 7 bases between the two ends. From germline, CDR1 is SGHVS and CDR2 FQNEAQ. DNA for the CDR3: TGTGCCAGCAGCTTAGGGTCGGACTACGAGCAGTACTTC. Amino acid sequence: CASSLGSDYEQYF.

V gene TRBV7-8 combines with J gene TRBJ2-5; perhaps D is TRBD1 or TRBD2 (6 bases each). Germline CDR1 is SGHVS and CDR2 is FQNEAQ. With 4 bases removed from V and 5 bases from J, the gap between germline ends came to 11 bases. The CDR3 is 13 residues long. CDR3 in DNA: TGTGCCAGCAGCTCCCAGGGGAGGGAGACCCAGTACTTC. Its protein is CASSSQGRETQYF.

The CDR3 DNA is TGTGCCAGCAGCTTGTTTGGTACGGGCACAGATACGCAGTATTTT. Its translation: CASSLFGTGTDTQYF. The V call is TRBV11-2, the J call TRBJ2-3; no reliable D call. CDR1 is SGHAT, CDR2 FQNNGV, per germline. CDR3 size: 15 residues. The V end was cut by 3 bases, the J end by 1 base, with 11 bases between.

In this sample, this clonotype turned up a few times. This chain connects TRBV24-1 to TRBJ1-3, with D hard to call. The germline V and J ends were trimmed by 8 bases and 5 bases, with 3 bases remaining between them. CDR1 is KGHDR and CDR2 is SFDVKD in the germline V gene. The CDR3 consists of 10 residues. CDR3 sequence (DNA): TGTGCCACCAAAAGAAACACCATATATTTT. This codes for CATKRNTIYF.